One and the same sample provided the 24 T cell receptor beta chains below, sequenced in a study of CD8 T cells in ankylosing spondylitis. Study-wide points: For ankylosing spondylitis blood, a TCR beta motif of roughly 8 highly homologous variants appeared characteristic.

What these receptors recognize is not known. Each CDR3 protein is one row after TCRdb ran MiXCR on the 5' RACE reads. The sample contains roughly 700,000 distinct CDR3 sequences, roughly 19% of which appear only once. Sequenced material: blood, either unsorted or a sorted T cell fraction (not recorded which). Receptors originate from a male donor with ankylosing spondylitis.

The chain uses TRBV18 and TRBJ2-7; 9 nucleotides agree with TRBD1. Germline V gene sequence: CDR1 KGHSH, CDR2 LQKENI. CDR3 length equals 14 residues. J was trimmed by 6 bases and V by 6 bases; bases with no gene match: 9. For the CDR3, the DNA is TGTGCCAGCTCCCCGCGGACAGGGGATGCCGAGCAGTACTTC. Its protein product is CASSPRTGDAEQYF.

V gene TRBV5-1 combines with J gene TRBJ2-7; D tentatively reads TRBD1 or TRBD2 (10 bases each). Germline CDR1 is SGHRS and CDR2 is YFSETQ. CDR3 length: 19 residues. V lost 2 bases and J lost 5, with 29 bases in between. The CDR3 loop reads CASSFRQGAGTSGINEQYF. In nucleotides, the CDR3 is TGCGCCAGCAGCTTTAGACAGGGGGCTGGAACTAGCGGGATCAACGAGCAGTACTTC.

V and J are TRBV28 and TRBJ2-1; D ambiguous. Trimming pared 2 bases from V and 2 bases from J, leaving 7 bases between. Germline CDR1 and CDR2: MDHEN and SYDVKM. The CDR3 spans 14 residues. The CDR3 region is CASSLRAPYNEQFF. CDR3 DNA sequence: TGTGCCAGCAGTTTAAGGGCCCCCTACAATGAGCAGTTCTTC.

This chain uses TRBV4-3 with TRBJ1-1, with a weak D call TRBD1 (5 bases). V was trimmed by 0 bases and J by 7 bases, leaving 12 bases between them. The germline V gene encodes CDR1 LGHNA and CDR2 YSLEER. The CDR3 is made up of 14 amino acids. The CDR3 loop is CASSQDWQGLEAFF. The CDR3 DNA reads TGCGCCAGCAGCCAAGATTGGCAGGGTCTTGAAGCTTTCTTT.

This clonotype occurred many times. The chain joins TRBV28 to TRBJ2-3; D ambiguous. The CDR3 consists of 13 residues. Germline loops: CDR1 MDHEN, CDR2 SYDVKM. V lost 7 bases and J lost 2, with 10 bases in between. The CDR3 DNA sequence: TGTGCCAGCAAAGAGAAGCACACAGATACGCAGTATTTT. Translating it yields CASKEKHTDTQYF.

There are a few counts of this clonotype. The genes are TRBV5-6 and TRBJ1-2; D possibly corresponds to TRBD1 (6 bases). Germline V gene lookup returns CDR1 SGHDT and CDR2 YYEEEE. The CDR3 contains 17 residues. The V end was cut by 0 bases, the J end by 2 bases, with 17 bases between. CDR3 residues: CASSLDQRTERNYGYTF. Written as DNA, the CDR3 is TGTGCCAGCAGCTTGGACCAAAGGACAGAGCGAAACTATGGCTACACCTTC.

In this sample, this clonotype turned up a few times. The CDR3, as DNA: TGTGCCAGCAGGGCTGAGGGGTCGGGATCGTTCTTC. Amino acids: CASRAEGSGSFF. The V gene is TRBV2, the J gene TRBJ2-1; D tentatively reads TRBD1 or TRBD2 (5 bases each). The CDR3 is made up of 12 amino acids. Germline assignment: CDR1 SNHLY and CDR2 FYNNEI. The V end was cut by 6 bases, the J end by 15 bases, with 18 bases between.

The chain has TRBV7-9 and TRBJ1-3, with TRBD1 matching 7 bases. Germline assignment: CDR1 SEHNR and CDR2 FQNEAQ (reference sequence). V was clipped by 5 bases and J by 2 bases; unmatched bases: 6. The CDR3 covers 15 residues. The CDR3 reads CASSTSTGTGNTIYF. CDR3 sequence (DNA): TGTGCCAGCAGCACATCGACAGGGACTGGAAACACCATATATTTT.

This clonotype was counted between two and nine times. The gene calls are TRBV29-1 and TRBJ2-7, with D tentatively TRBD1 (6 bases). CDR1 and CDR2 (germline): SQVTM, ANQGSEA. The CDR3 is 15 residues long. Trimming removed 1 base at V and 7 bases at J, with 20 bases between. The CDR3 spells CSVEVRGIGQGEQYF. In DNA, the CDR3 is TGCAGCGTTGAAGTTCGGGGAATAGGTCAGGGGGAGCAGTACTTC.

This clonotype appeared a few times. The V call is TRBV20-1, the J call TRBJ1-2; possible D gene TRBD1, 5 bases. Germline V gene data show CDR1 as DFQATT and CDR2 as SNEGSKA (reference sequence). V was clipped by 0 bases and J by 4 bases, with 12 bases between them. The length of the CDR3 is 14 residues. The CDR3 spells CSAREGGESYGYTF. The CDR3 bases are TGCAGTGCTAGAGAGGGAGGGGAGAGCTATGGCTACACCTTC.

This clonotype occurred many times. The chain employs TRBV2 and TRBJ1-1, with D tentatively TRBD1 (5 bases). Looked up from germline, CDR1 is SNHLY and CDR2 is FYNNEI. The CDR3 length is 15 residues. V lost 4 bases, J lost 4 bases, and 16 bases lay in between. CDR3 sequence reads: CASSAVGGAGTEAFF. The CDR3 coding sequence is TGTGCCAGCAGTGCCGTGGGGGGTGCGGGCACTGAAGCTTTCTTT.

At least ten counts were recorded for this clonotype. CDR3 residues: CASSRPGGGNEKLFF. CDR3 DNA: TGTGCCAGCAGCCGACCGGGGGGCGGTAATGAAAAACTGTTTTTT. The gene calls are TRBV12-3 or TRBV12-4 and TRBJ1-4; TRBD1 might be the D (6 bases). The V and J ends lost 6 bases and 4 bases respectively, with 15 bases between them. This CDR3 spans 15 amino acids.

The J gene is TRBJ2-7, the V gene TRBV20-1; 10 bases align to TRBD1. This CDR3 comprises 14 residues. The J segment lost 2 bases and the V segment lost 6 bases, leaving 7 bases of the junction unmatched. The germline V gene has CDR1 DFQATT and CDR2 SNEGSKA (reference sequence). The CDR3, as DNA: TGCAGTGCCCCCCGGGACAGGGGACCCTACGAGCAGTACTTC. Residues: CSAPRDRGPYEQYF.

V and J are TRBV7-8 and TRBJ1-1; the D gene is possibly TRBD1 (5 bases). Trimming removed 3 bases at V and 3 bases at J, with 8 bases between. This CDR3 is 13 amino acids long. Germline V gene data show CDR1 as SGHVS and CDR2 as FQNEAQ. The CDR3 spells CASSFDSHTEAFF. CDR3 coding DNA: TGTGCCAGCAGCTTTGACAGCCACACTGAAGCTTTCTTT.

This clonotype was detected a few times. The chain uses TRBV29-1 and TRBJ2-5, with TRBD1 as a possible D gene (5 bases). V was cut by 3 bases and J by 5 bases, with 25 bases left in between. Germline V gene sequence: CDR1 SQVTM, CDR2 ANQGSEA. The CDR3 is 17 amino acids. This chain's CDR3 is CSVDVRGSFQGRETQYF. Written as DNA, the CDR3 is TGCAGCGTTGATGTGAGAGGTTCTTTCCAGGGTAGGGAGACCCAGTACTTC.

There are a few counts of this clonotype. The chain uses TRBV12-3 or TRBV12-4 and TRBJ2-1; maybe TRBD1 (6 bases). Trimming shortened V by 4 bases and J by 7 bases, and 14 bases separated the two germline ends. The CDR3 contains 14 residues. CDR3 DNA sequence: TGTGCCAGCAGTTGGGGGCCGGTGGCGAATGAGCAGTTCTTC. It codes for CASSWGPVANEQFF.

The CDR3 coding sequence is TGTGCCAGCATTACCGCGACAGGACCGAACACTGAAGCTTTCTTT. Its protein is CASITATGPNTEAFF. The V gene is TRBV2, the J gene TRBJ1-1; the D gene is possibly TRBD1 (6 bases). V was cut by 7 bases and J by 1 base, with 16 bases left in between. The CDR3 has 15 residues. Germline values: CDR1 SNHLY, CDR2 FYNNEI.

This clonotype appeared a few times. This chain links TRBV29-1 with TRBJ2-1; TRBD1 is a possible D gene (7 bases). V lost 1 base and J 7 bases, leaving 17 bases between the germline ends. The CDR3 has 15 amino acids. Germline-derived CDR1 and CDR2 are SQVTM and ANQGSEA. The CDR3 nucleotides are TGCAGCGTTGAAGGGCAGGGGGGAAGTTGGAATGAGCAGTTCTTC. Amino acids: CSVEGQGGSWNEQFF.

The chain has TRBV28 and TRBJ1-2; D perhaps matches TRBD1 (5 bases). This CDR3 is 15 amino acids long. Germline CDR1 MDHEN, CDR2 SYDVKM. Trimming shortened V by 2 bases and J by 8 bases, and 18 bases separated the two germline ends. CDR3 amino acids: CASSLTGAGVGGYTF. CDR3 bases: TGTGCCAGCAGTTTAACTGGCGCGGGGGTGGGCGGCTACACCTTC.

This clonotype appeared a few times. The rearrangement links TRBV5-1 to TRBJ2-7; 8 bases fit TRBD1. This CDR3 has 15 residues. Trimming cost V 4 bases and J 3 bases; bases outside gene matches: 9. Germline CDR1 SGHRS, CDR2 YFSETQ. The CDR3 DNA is TGCGCCAGCAGCCCGGACAGGGTGTACGTCTACGAGCAGTACTTC. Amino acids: CASSPDRVYVYEQYF.

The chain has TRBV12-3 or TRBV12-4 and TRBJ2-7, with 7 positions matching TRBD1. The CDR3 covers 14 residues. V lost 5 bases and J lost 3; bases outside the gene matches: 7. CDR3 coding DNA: TGTGCCAGCAGTCCGCAGACAGGGATCTACGAGCAGTACTTC. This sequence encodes CASSPQTGIYEQYF.

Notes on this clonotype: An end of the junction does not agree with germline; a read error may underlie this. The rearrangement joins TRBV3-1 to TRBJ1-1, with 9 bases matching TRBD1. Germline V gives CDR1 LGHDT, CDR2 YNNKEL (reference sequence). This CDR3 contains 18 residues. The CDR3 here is CAISQPRQTTGGTTEAFF. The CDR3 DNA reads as TGTGCCATCAGCCAACCCCGACAAACGACAGGGGGGACGACTGAAGCTTTCTTT.

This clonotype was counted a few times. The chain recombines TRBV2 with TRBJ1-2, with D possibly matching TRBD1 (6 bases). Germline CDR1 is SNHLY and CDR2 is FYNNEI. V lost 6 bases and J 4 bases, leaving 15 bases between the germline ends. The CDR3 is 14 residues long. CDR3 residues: CASSPGQKAYGYTF. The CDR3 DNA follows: TGTGCCAGCAGCCCCGGACAGAAAGCCTATGGCTACACCTTC. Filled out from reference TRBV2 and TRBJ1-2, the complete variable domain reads EPEVTQTPSHQVTQMGQEVILRCVPISNHLYFYWYRQILGQKVEFLVSFYNNEISEKSEIFDDQFSVERPDGSNFTLKIRSTKLEDSAMYFCASSPGQKAYGYTFGSGTRLTVV.

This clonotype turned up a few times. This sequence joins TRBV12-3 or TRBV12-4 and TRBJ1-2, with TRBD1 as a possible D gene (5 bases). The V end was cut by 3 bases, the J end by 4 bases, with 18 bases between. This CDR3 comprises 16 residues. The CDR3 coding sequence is TGTGCCAGCAGTTTGGGGGAGATCCCCGACGGCTATGGCTACACCTTC. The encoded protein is CASSLGEIPDGYGYTF.